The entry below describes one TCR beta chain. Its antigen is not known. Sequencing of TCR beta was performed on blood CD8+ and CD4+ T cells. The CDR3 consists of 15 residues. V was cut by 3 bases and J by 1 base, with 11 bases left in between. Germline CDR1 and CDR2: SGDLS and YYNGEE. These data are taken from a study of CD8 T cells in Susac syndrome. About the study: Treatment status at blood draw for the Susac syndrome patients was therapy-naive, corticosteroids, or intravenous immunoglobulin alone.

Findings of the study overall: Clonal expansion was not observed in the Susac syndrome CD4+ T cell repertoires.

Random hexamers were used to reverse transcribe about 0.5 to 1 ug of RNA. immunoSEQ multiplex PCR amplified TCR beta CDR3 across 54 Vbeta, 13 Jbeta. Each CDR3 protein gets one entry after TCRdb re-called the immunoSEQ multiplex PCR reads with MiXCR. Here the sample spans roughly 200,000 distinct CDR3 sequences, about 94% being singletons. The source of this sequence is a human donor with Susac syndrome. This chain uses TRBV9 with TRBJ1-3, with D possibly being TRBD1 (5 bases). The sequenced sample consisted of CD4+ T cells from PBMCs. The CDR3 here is CASSGLGTSGNTIYF. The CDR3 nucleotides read TGTGCCAGCAGCGGACTAGGGACTTCTGGAAACACCATATATTTT.